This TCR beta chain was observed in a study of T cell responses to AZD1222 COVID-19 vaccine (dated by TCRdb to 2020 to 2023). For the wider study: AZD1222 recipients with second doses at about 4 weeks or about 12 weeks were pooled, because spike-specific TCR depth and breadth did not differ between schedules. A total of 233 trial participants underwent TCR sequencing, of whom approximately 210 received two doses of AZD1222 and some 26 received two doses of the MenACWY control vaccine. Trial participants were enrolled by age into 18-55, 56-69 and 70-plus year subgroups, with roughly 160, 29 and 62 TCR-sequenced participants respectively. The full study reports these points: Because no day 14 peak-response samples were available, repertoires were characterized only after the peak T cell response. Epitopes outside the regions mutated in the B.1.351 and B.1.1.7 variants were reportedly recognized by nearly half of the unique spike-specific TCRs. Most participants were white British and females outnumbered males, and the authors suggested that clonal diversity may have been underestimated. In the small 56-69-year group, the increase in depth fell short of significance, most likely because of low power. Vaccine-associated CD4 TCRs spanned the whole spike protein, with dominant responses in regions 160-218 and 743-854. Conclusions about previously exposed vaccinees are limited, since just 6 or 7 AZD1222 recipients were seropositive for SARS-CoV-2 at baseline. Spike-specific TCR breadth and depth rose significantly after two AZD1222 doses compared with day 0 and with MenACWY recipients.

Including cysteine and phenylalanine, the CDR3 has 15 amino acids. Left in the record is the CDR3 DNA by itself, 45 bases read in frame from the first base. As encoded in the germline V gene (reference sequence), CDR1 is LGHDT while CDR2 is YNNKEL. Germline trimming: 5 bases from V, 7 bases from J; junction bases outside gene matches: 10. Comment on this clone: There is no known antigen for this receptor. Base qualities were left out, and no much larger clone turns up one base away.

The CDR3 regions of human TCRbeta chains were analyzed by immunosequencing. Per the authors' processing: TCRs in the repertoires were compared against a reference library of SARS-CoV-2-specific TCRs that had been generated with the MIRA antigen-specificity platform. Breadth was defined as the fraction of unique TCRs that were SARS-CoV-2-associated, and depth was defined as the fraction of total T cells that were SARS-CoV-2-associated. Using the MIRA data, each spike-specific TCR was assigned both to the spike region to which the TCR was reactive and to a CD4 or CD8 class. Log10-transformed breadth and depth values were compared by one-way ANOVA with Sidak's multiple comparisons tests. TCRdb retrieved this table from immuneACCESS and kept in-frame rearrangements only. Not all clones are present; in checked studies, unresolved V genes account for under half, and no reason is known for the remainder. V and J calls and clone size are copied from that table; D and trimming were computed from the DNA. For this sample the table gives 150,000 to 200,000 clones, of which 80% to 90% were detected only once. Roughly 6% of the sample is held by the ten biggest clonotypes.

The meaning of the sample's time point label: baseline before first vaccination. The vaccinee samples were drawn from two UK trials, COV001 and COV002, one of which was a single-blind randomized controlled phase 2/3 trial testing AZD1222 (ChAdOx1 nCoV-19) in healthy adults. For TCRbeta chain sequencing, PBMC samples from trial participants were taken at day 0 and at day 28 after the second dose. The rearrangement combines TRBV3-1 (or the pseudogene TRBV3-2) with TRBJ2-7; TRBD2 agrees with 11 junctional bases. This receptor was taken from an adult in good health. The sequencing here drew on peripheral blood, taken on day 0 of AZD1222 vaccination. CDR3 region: CASSSHSGRAGEQYF. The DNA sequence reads TGTGCCAGCAGCTCTCATAGCGGGAGGGCCGGGGAGCAGTACTTC.